Listed below are T cell receptor beta chains from one sample, sequenced in a study of blood T cell repertoires in COVID-19. Clones were read by immunoSEQ multiplex PCR, and TCRdb kept only the in-frame ones, dropping some. The sample records about 140,000 clones, approximately 90% being singletons. The specimen was peripheral blood. The source is a human donor with COVID-19, enrolled during active disease. The donor label of this sample is uncertain. Each CDR3 is given with its conserved first and last residue. A D gene is named only where the DNA matches it firmly. Some rows have no size entry. The others give once, few or many, or a class for an expanded clone.

CDR3nt | CDR3aa | v_gene | abundance | j_gene | d_gene
TGTGCCAGCAGCGAAGGGGGTCGGGGAGCCCACCACAATGAGCAGTTCTTC | CASSEGGRGAHHNEQFF | TRBV5-6 | NA | TRBJ2-1 | NA
TGTGCCAGCAGCCCTCAGGGTGGCGGGGAGCTGTTTTTT | CASSPQGGGELFF | TRBV7-2 | NA | TRBJ2-2 | NA
TGTGCCAGCAGGGTGGGAGGGTGGAACACTGAAGCTTTCTTT | CASRVGGWNTEAFF | TRBV28 | NA | TRBJ1-1 | NA
TGTGCCAGCAGTGAAGCGCCGGGACAGCTAAATCAGCCCCAGCATTTT | CASSEAPGQLNQPQHF | TRBV6-1 | NA | TRBJ1-5 | TRBD1
TGTGCCTGGATTAGAGACAGGGGCTACGAGCAGTACTTC | CAWIRDRGYEQYF | TRBV30 | NA | TRBJ2-7 | TRBD1
TGTGCCAGCACCCGGGACAGAAACTATGGCTACACCTTC | CASTRDRNYGYTF | TRBV5-4 | NA | TRBJ1-2 | TRBD1
TGTGCCAGCAGTTACGGAGGGGCCCAAGAGACCCAGTACTTC | CASSYGGAQETQYF | TRBV6-5 | NA | TRBJ2-5 | NA
TGTGCCACCAGTCGATCGGACAGGGGGAAGGGCTACACCTTC | CATSRSDRGKGYTF | TRBV24-1 | NA | TRBJ1-2 | TRBD1
TGTGCCAGCAGCCGAGAGGGTAATCAGCCCCAGCATTTT | CASSREGNQPQHF | TRBV5-4 | NA | TRBJ1-5 | NA
TGTGCCAGCAGCCGCAGAGGGACAGGGGTCTACGAGCAGTACTTC | CASSRRGTGVYEQYF | TRBV13 | NA | TRBJ2-7 | TRBD1
TGCGCCAGCAGCTTGGCCCGACACAGCGAGCAGTACTTC | CASSLARHSEQYF | TRBV5-1 | NA | TRBJ2-7 | NA
TGTGCCAGCAGTGAAGTGGGGTGGGCGGGGCGGAGCTCCTACGAGCAGTACTTC | CASSEVGWAGRSSYEQYF | TRBV2 | few | TRBJ2-7 | NA
TGTGCCAGCAGTCGAAGTGGTACAGACAACTATGGCTACACCTTC | CASSRSGTDNYGYTF | TRBV6-4 | NA | TRBJ1-2 | NA
TGTGCCAGCCACCGGGGGTCGAATTCACCCCTCCACTTT | CASHRGSNSPLHF | TRBV6-5 | NA | TRBJ1-6 | NA
TGTGCCAGCAGCTTTAATCTTGGGGGACAGGGGGCTCAGCCCCAGCATTTT | CASSFNLGGQGAQPQHF | TRBV7-2 | NA | TRBJ1-5 | TRBD1
TGCGCCAGCAGCCTGCGGGGGAACTACGAGCAGTACTTC | CASSLRGNYEQYF | TRBV4-1 | NA | TRBJ2-7 | TRBD2
TGTGCCAGCAGTTTAAGGTTCAGGGGAACTAATGAAAAACTGTTTTTT | CASSLRFRGTNEKLFF | TRBV27 | NA | TRBJ1-4 | NA
TGTGCCAGCAGCGTAGGATCGGGGGACAATCAGCCCCAGCATTTT | CASSVGSGDNQPQHF | TRBV9 | NA | TRBJ1-5 | NA
TGTGCCAGTTCTCCACGCGGCGGGCAGGATAGCGAAAAACTGTTTTTT | CASSPRGGQDSEKLFF | TRBV19 | NA | TRBJ1-4 | NA
TGTGCCAGCAGCTTAGATAGGCAGAGGGATGAGCAGTTCTTC | CASSLDRQRDEQFF | TRBV11-2 | once | TRBJ2-1 | NA
TGCGCCAGCAGCCAAGATACAGGCAGGGAAGGAAAACTGTTTTTT | CASSQDTGREGKLFF | TRBV4-1 | NA | TRBJ1-4 | NA
TGTGCCAGCAGACTAGATGAGGGATGGAACACCGGGGAGCTGTTTTTT | CASRLDEGWNTGELFF | TRBV27 | NA | TRBJ2-2 | NA
TGCGCCAGCAGTCCGGGAGGGGGGCCCTACGAGCAGTACTTC | CASSPGGGPYEQYF | TRBV10-1 | NA | TRBJ2-7 | TRBD2
TGTGCCACCAGTGATACGGACAGGGGTACCTACAATGAGCAGTTCTTC | CATSDTDRGTYNEQFF | TRBV24-1 | NA | TRBJ2-1 | TRBD1
TGTGCCAGCACCCGGGACAGTTATCAGCCCCAGCATTTT | CASTRDSYQPQHF | TRBV2 | NA | TRBJ1-5 | TRBD1
TGTGCCAGTAGTAGCAGACAGGGCCCAGAGAACACCATATATTTT | CASSSRQGPENTIYF | TRBV19 | NA | TRBJ1-3 | TRBD1
TGTGCCAGCAGCCCGCAATCGGGGGGCACTGAAGCTTTCTTT | CASSPQSGGTEAFF | TRBV14 | few | TRBJ1-1 | NA
TGTGCCAGCAGTGAGCTGACAGCCGACAATGAGCAGTTCTTC | CASSELTADNEQFF | TRBV2 | NA | TRBJ2-1 | NA
TGTGCCAGCAGCTTACGACAGGGGATTGAAAAACTGTTTTTT | CASSLRQGIEKLFF | TRBV7-2 | NA | TRBJ1-4 | TRBD1
TGTGCCAGTAGTAGGGCGGGGGCAGGGATGGACTACACCTTC | CASSRAGAGMDYTF | TRBV19 | NA | TRBJ1-2 | NA
TGTGCCAGTAGTACGACAGCGTCAACCGGGGAGCTGTTTTTT | CASSTTASTGELFF | TRBV19 | once | TRBJ2-2 | NA
TGTGCCAGCAGCTTATGGGGCGAAACAGATACGCAGTATTTT | CASSLWGETDTQYF | TRBV7-3 | once | TRBJ2-3 | NA
TGTGCCAGTAGTACCTCAGATCGATCCTACGAGCAGTACTTC | CASSTSDRSYEQYF | TRBV19 | NA | TRBJ2-7 | NA
TGTGCCAGCAGCTTAGGTCAGGTCCATCAGCCCCAGCATTTT | CASSLGQVHQPQHF | TRBV7-9 | NA | TRBJ1-5 | NA
TGCGCCAGCAGCTTGTTCGGGGACACCTCCTACGAGCAGTACTTC | CASSLFGDTSYEQYF | TRBV5-1 | NA | TRBJ2-7 | NA
TGTGCCAGCAGTAGACAGGGGGAAAACAATGAGCAGTTCTTC | CASSRQGENNEQFF | TRBV6-4 | NA | TRBJ2-1 | TRBD1
TGTGCCAGCAGTTATACGGGACAGGGCTTGACTGAAGCTTTCTTT | CASSYTGQGLTEAFF | TRBV6-5 | NA | TRBJ1-1 | TRBD1
TGTGCCACCAGTGCCGCGGGGGGGGACTACGAGCAGTACTTC | CATSAAGGDYEQYF | TRBV24-1 | NA | TRBJ2-7 | TRBD2
TGCGCCAGCGCAGGGGGACCGCGGTACCAAGAGACCCAGTACTTC | CASAGGPRYQETQYF | TRBV5-1 | NA | TRBJ2-5 | TRBD1
TGTGCCAGCAGTTACTCCCAGGGGGGAGGCAATTCACCCCTCCACTTT | CASSYSQGGGNSPLHF | TRBV6-5 | NA | TRBJ1-6 | TRBD1
TGTGCCAGCAGGGGACAGGGGGCCGCCACTGAAGCTTTCTTT | CASRGQGAATEAFF | TRBV6-5 | NA | TRBJ1-1 | TRBD1
TGTGCCAGCAGTTACATCCGGGTTCGGGGGACTGAAGCTTTCTTT | CASSYIRVRGTEAFF | TRBV6-5 | NA | TRBJ1-1 | NA
TGTGCCATCAGTGAGACCACAGGGGTTGAGCAGTTCTTC | CAISETTGVEQFF | TRBV10-3 | NA | TRBJ2-1 | TRBD1
TGTGCCAGCAGCTATGGATGGGAGGATTCACCCCTCCACTTT | CASSYGWEDSPLHF | TRBV7-9 | NA | TRBJ1-6 | NA
TGTGCCAGCAGCTGGACAGGGGTCGACGAGCAGTACTTC | CASSWTGVDEQYF | TRBV7-2 | NA | TRBJ2-7 | TRBD1
TGTGCCAGCAGCCGAGGACCGGGAAGCTCCTACGAGCAGTACTTC | CASSRGPGSSYEQYF | TRBV5-4 | NA | TRBJ2-7 | NA
TGCGCCAGCACCTCTTTGGGAGGAGATACGCAGTATTTT | CASTSLGGDTQYF | TRBV5-1 | NA | TRBJ2-3 | NA
TGCGCCAGCAGCTTGGCCCCGACAGGCATGACTGAAGCTTTCTTT | CASSLAPTGMTEAFF | TRBV5-1 | NA | TRBJ1-1 | NA
TGTGCCAGCAGCTTGACAACAGTCGAGTCCTACTCTGGAAACACCATATATTTT | CASSLTTVESYSGNTIYF | TRBV5-6 | NA | TRBJ1-3 | NA
TGCAGCGTTGTCGGGGAATTAACCAAAAACATTCAGTACTTC | CSVVGELTKNIQYF | TRBV29-1 | NA | TRBJ2-4 | NA
TGTGCCAGCAGTTACTCTGCATCTATGAACACTGAAGCTTTCTTT | CASSYSASMNTEAFF | TRBV6-5 | NA | TRBJ1-1 | NA
TGTGCCAGCAGCTTAACCCGACAGGATGGCTACACCTTC | CASSLTRQDGYTF | TRBV7-3 | NA | TRBJ1-2 | NA
TGTGCCAGCAGCCAGGGGTCCGACACAGATACGCAGTATTTT | CASSQGSDTDTQYF | TRBV11-3 | NA | TRBJ2-3 | NA
TGTGCCAGCAGCCCAAACTCCGGGACAGGGAACACTGAAGCTTTCTTT | CASSPNSGTGNTEAFF | TRBV5-4 | NA | TRBJ1-1 | TRBD1